The entry below gives a single TCR beta chain sequence along with its context. This entry is derived from a study of PD-L1 blockade in urothelial cancer. As to time point: peripheral blood 6 weeks after treatment start. Per germline, CDR1 MNHEY and CDR2 SVGAGI. V lost 5 bases and J 6 bases, leaving 14 bases between the germline ends. This CDR3 comprises 13 residues. Method: immunoSEQ multiplex PCR; TCRdb's copy keeps in-frame clones and lacks some. The sample contains some 110,000 clones, 85% to 90% of which appear only once. This TCR derives from a man in his 60s with urothelial cancer. The V gene is TRBV6-5, the J gene TRBJ2-7, with unresolved D. This sample comprised PBMCs, obtained around atezolizumab (anti-PD-L1) treatment. The CDR3 loop reads CASSPGSRREQYF. The CDR3 bases are TGTGCCAGCAGTCCCGGGTCCAGACGCGAGCAGTACTTC.